The entry below gives a single TCR beta chain sequence along with its context. This table comes from immunoSEQ multiplex PCR, and its TCRdb copy is limited to in-frame clones, with some not included. This table has roughly 560,000 clones, around 78% appearing once. The V gene lost 3 bases and the J gene lost 0 bases, with 11 bases spanning the gap. Germline lookup yields CDR1 SGHAT and CDR2 FQNNGV. The CDR3 is 15 amino acids. The data were obtained in a study of shared T cell receptors in the human thymus. Separately, the same data were catalogued under a study of human thymus T cells. That publication notes: Resections from corrective heart surgery provided thymus tissue. Blood and thymic repertoires both appeared biased in V and J gene usage. The related literature has documented a marked overlap of thymic repertoires among unrelated individuals.

The specimen was thymocytes. The rearrangement joins TRBV11-2 to TRBJ1-2; weak D call: TRBD1 (6 bases). The clonotype was recovered from a boy under two years old with a congenital heart defect. This chain's CDR3 is CASSFSRGANYGYTF. The CDR3, as DNA: TGTGCCAGCAGCTTCTCCAGGGGAGCTAACTATGGCTACACCTTC.